This passage covers 26 T cell receptor beta chains from one sample sequenced in a study of T cell responses to AZD1222 COVID-19 vaccine. Sequencing was performed with immunoSEQ multiplex PCR; in TCRdb, only in-frame clones are kept and a portion is missing. The top ten hold roughly 3.2% of the sample, which has more than 110,000 clones, approximately 90% seen once. Sequencing used peripheral blood, obtained on day 0 of AZD1222 vaccination. These receptors were obtained from an adult in good health.

The gene calls are TRBV3-1 (or the pseudogene TRBV3-2) and TRBJ2-3; 8 bases are shared with TRBD2. The CDR3 spans 18 residues. In germline, CDR1 is LGHDT, CDR2 YNNKEL (reference sequence). The J segment lost 3 bases and the V segment lost 5 bases, leaving 16 bases of the junction unmatched. In DNA form, the CDR3 reads TGTGCCAGCAGCGCCCTTTCCCGGGGGGGCTTTGAGACAGATACGCAGTATTTT. Translation gives CASSALSRGGFETDTQYF.

V usage is TRBV19 and J usage is TRBJ1-2; D is undetermined. The CDR3 covers 15 residues. Germline V lookup: CDR1 LNHDA, CDR2 SQIVND (reference sequence). Trimming cost V 3 bases and J 4 bases, with 15 bases left between them. In nucleotides, the CDR3 is TGTGCCAGTAGTATCAATACTTTACGGAGCTATGGCTACACCTTC. Protein product: CASSINTLRSYGYTF. The full variable domain, rest sourced from reference TRBV19 and TRBJ1-2, is DGGITQSPKYLFRKEGQNVTLSCEQNLNHDAMYWYRQDPGQGLRLIYYSQIVNDFQKGDIAEGYSVSREKKESFPLTVTSAQKNPTAFYLCASSINTLRSYGYTFGSGTRLTVV.

The chain is built from TRBV5-4 and TRBJ1-5, with D possibly TRBD1 on 6 matching bases. V lost 4 bases and J 5 bases, leaving 16 bases between the germline ends. This CDR3 region has 15 residues. Germline CDR1 reads SGHNT; CDR2 reads YYREEE (reference sequence). The CDR3, as DNA: TGTGCCAGCAGCCTCGGGGGGCAAAAACATCAGCCCCAGCATTTT. Protein: CASSLGGQKHQPQHF.

The chain combines TRBV21-1 with TRBJ1-1. TRBV21-1 is designated a pseudogene. CDR3 length: 17 residues. In nucleotides, the CDR3 is TGTGCCAGCAGCAAAGCGCGGAGGGGCGGATGGGACACTGAAGCTTTCTTT. As protein: CASSKARRGGWDTEAFF.

The chain joins TRBV19 to TRBJ1-1; a possible D gene is TRBD1 (6 bases). The V gene lost 3 bases and the J gene lost 12 bases, with 23 bases spanning the gap. The CDR3 runs 15 residues. CDR1 LNHDA and CDR2 SQIVND come from the germline V gene (reference sequence). CDR3 in DNA: TGTGCCAGTAGTATGATAGAGGACAGCCTGCGTACGACTTTCTTT. Its protein product is CASSMIEDSLRTTFF. The complete variable domain, with remaining parts taken from reference TRBV19 and TRBJ1-1, reads DGGITQSPKYLFRKEGQNVTLSCEQNLNHDAMYWYRQDPGQGLRLIYYSQIVNDFQKGDIAEGYSVSREKKESFPLTVTSAQKNPTAFYLCASSMIEDSLRTTFFGQGTRLTVV.

The V call is TRBV5-6, the J call TRBJ2-7, with D perhaps matching TRBD1 (7 bases). V was clipped by 2 bases and J by 3 bases, with 15 bases between them. There are 15 residues in the CDR3. Germline V gene sequence: CDR1 SGHDT, CDR2 YYEEEE. The CDR3 is CASSLVGGGVYEQYF. The CDR3 bases are TGTGCCAGCAGCTTAGTCGGAGGGGGCGTCTACGAGCAGTACTTC.

This clone showed up just a few times. This chain connects TRBV13 to TRBJ2-4; the D gene is possibly TRBD1 (5 bases). The CDR3 has 17 residues. In germline, CDR1 is PRHDT, CDR2 FYEKMQ (reference sequence). The V end lost 5 bases, the J end lost 0 bases, and 17 bases lay between the germline ends. CDR3 in amino acids: CASSPPDIPLAKNIQYF. The DNA for the CDR3 is TGTGCCAGCAGCCCCCCGGACATACCTTTAGCCAAAAACATTCAGTACTTC.

The genes are TRBV3-1 (or the pseudogene TRBV3-2) and TRBJ2-2, with 8 bases aligning to TRBD2. J lost 1 base, V lost 3 bases, and 1 base had no gene match. Germline CDR1 is LGHDT and CDR2 is YNNKEL (reference sequence). The CDR3 runs to 15 residues. This chain's CDR3 is CASSQLAGNTGELFF. CDR3 in DNA: TGTGCCAGCAGCCAGCTAGCGGGGAACACCGGGGAGCTGTTTTTT.

The chain is built from TRBV3-1 (or the pseudogene TRBV3-2) and TRBJ2-1; no clear D gene. Trimming took 5 bases from V and 9 from J, leaving 11 bases between them. Germline V gives CDR1 LGHDT, CDR2 YNNKEL (reference sequence). The CDR3 contains 12 residues. CDR3 region: CASSIAESEQFF. CDR3 in DNA: TGTGCCAGCAGCATTGCCGAGAGTGAGCAGTTCTTC.

Only one count was recorded for this clone. The chain has TRBV18 and TRBJ1-3; D not certain. Germline V gene sequence: CDR1 KGHSH, CDR2 LQKENI. V gave up 1 base and J gave up 2 bases, with 9 bases separating them. This CDR3 spans 15 amino acids. For the CDR3, the DNA is TGTGCCAGCTCACCACGCAGAGCCCCTGGAAACACCATATATTTT. It yields the protein CASSPRRAPGNTIYF.

CDR3 protein: CASSLAGLAAANTGELFF. The CDR3 coding sequence is TGCGCCAGCAGCTTGGCCGGACTAGCGGCCGCGAACACCGGGGAGCTGTTTTTT. The V gene is TRBV5-1, the J gene TRBJ2-2; TRBD2 matches at 10 bases. CDR1 and CDR2 from the germline V gene are SGHRS and YFSETQ. V lost 0 bases to trimming and J lost 0 bases; unmatched junction nucleotides: 5. This CDR3 region has 18 residues.

V is TRBV7-8 and J is TRBJ1-1; D uncertain. CDR1 is SGHVS, CDR2 FQNEAQ, per germline. Trimming pared 5 bases from V and 8 bases from J, leaving 12 bases between. The CDR3 length is 12 residues. CDR3 coding DNA: TGTGCCAGCAGCCCCAGGACGGAGGAAGCTTTCTTT. Amino acid sequence: CASSPRTEEAFF.

Written as DNA, the CDR3 is TGTGCCAGTAGTACCCCGGGACAGACGAGCTCCTACGAGCAGTACTTC. Its translation: CASSTPGQTSSYEQYF. This chain links TRBV19 with TRBJ2-7; 7 positions agree with TRBD1. The CDR3 length is 16 residues. The trim removed 4 bases at V and 0 bases at J, leaving 9 bases unmatched. Germline CDR1 is LNHDA and CDR2 is SQIVND (reference sequence).

This rearrangement joins TRBV10-1 to TRBJ2-7; 8 bases fit TRBD2. The V and J ends lost 0 bases and 4 bases, in that order; junction bases with no gene match: 2. This CDR3 has 14 residues. Germline values: CDR1 WNHNN, CDR2 SYGVQD (reference sequence). CDR3 loop: CASSESSGVYEQYF. The DNA of the CDR3 is TGCGCCAGCAGTGAGTCTAGCGGGGTATACGAGCAGTACTTC.

The chain combines TRBV5-6 with TRBJ1-1; 7 nucleotides match TRBD1. The CDR3 has 16 residues. Germline V lookup: CDR1 SGHDT, CDR2 YYEEEE. With 1 base clipped from V and 3 bases from J, the junction kept 9 bases outside the gene matches. The CDR3 DNA is TGTGCCAGCAGCTTGCCCGGACAGGCTAGCGACACTGAAGCTTTCTTT. It specifies CASSLPGQASDTEAFF.

V gene TRBV12-3 or TRBV12-4 combines with J gene TRBJ1-2; 10 bases fit TRBD1. The CDR3 covers 13 residues. V was clipped by 10 bases and J by 6 bases; unmatched bases: 8. The CDR3: CATGQGKPDGYTF. The CDR3 bases are TGTGCCACGGGACAGGGGAAACCTGATGGCTACACCTTC.

The chain combines TRBV27 with TRBJ2-7, with 8 bases lining up with TRBD2. This CDR3 comprises 15 residues. Trimming took 3 bases from V and 1 from J; bases not matched to a gene: 5. Germline loops: CDR1 MNHEY, CDR2 SMNVEV (reference sequence). The CDR3 nucleotides are TGTGCCAGCAGTTTGAGCGGGGGCCAATCCTACGAGCAGTACTTC. Translating it yields CASSLSGGQSYEQYF.

The chain is built from TRBV11-3 and TRBJ2-2; 10 positions match TRBD2. J lost 3 bases, V lost 1 base, and 11 bases had no gene match. CDR3 size: 19 residues. CDR1 and CDR2 (germline): SGHNT, YENEEA. CDR3 sequence (DNA): TGTGCCAGCAGCTTAGTCGTCTTACTAGCGGGGATAGACACCGGGGAGCTGTTTTTT. It translates to CASSLVVLLAGIDTGELFF.

This clone was found once. The genes are TRBV5-8 and TRBJ2-3; D uncertain. The CDR3 has 11 amino acids. Trimming cost V 7 bases and J 0 bases, with 3 bases left between them. The V gene's germline CDR1 is SGHTS and CDR2 YDEGEE. CDR3 amino acids: CASPSTDTQYF. The DNA for the CDR3 is TGTGCCAGCCCTAGCACAGATACGCAGTATTTT.

This clone was seen a handful of times. J is TRBJ2-5 and V is TRBV30; the D gene is possibly TRBD1 (5 bases). Germline V gene data show CDR1 as GTSNPN and CDR2 as SVGIG (reference sequence). V shed 0 bases and J shed 1 base, with 12 bases lying between them. This CDR3 has 15 residues. CDR3 region: CAWSVGGRVQETQYF. CDR3 in DNA: TGTGCCTGGAGTGTAGGTGGCAGGGTCCAAGAGACCCAGTACTTC.

This rearrangement joins TRBV4-1 to TRBJ2-1, with D perhaps matching TRBD1 (5 bases). Trimming removed 4 bases at V and 4 bases at J, with 11 bases between. The CDR3 totals 14 residues. Germline V lookup: CDR1 MGHRA, CDR2 YSYEKL. CDR3 in amino acids: CASSLNGAYNEQFF. The CDR3 DNA reads TGCGCCAGCAGCCTAAATGGGGCTTACAATGAGCAGTTCTTC.

The chain uses TRBV7-3 and TRBJ1-2, with 9 bases identical to TRBD1. This CDR3 spans 16 amino acids. Germline V CDR1 and CDR2: SGHTA, FQGTGA. Trimming at V came to 4 bases and at J to 5 bases, leaving 11 bases not matched to a gene. The CDR3 spells CASSSTGQGGGYGYTF. DNA for the CDR3: TGTGCCAGCAGCTCCACGGGACAGGGTGGTGGGTATGGCTACACCTTC.

This CDR3 is CASSRPGRRTEAFF. The CDR3 DNA reads TGTGCCAGCAGCCGCCCGGGGCGGCGAACTGAAGCTTTCTTT. The chain combines TRBV11-2 with TRBJ1-1, with D perhaps matching TRBD1 (5 bases). Germline CDR1 SGHAT, CDR2 FQNNGV. V lost 5 bases and J lost 5, with 15 bases in between. CDR3 length equals 14 residues.

This clone showed up just once. The chain combines TRBV6-4 with TRBJ2-3; possible D gene TRBD1, 6 bases. Per the germline V gene, CDR1 is MRHNA and CDR2 is SNTAGT. The V end lost 3 bases, the J end lost 2 bases, and 9 bases lay between the germline ends. CDR3 length equals 14 residues. CDR3 amino acids: CASSEQGYTDTQYF. In DNA form, the CDR3 reads TGTGCCAGCAGTGAACAGGGATACACAGATACGCAGTATTTT.

The chain is built from TRBV7-9 and TRBJ2-4; 7 nucleotides align to TRBD1. The germline V gene encodes CDR1 SEHNR and CDR2 FQNEAQ (reference sequence). The CDR3 totals 14 residues. Germline trimming cut 2 bases from V and 6 bases from J; bases unmatched to any gene: 4. CDR3 loop: CASSLLRQGNIQYF. For the CDR3, the DNA is TGTGCCAGCAGCTTACTACGACAGGGAAACATTCAGTACTTC.

The chain combines TRBV20-1 with TRBJ2-4; 10 nucleotides align to TRBD2. Losses at the gene ends were 3 bases for V and 1 base for J; bases not matched to a gene: 12. The CDR3 has 18 residues. The germline CDR1 and CDR2 sequences are DFQATT and SNEGSKA (reference sequence). This chain's CDR3 is CSASKVAGGILAKNIQYF. In nucleotides, the CDR3 is TGCAGTGCTAGTAAAGTAGCGGGAGGAATTTTGGCCAAAAACATTCAGTACTTC.